This T cell receptor (beta chain) came from a study of memory B cells and T cells in multiple sclerosis. The assay was immunoSEQ multiplex PCR, and TCRdb's table has in-frame clones only and misses some. Of under 50,000 clones in the sample, roughly 82% were seen once. The study, taken as a whole, reports: Clone-set sizes differed between compartments, so shared clonotype counts needed normalization.

This clone appeared a single time. Its antigen remains unidentified. Stimulus-free culture yielded autoproliferating CFSE-dim and non-proliferating CFSE-high T cells, each sequenced separately. Cultures began with 5x10^7 CFSE-labeled PBMCs, unstimulated for 7 days, with replicate wells pooled. CFSE at roughly 0.5 uM labeled the PBMCs, which were then cultured unstimulated. The receptor was derived from a human donor with multiple sclerosis. Source material: PBMCs from blood kept in culture.

CDR3 protein: CASSLDGQGTGSPLHF. The CDR3, as DNA: TGCGCCAGCAGCTTGGACGGACAGGGGACAGGGTCACCCCTCCACTTT. This chain links TRBV5-1 with TRBJ1-6; 9 bases are a match to TRBD1. J gave up 10 bases and V 0 bases, and 8 bases lay outside the gene matches. The CDR3 has 16 amino acids. Germline V CDR1 and CDR2: SGHRS, YFSETQ.